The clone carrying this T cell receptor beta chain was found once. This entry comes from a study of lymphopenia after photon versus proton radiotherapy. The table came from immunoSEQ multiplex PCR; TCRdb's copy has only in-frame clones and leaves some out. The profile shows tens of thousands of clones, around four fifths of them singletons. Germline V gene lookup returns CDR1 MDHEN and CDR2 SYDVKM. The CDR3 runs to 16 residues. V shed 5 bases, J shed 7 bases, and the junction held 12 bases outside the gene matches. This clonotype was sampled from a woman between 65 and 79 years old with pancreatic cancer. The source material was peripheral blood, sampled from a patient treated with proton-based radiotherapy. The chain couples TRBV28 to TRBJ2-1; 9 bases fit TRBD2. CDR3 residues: CASSPTSSGILNEQFF. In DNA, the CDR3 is TGTGCCAGCAGTCCAACTTCTAGCGGGATCTTAAATGAGCAGTTCTTC.